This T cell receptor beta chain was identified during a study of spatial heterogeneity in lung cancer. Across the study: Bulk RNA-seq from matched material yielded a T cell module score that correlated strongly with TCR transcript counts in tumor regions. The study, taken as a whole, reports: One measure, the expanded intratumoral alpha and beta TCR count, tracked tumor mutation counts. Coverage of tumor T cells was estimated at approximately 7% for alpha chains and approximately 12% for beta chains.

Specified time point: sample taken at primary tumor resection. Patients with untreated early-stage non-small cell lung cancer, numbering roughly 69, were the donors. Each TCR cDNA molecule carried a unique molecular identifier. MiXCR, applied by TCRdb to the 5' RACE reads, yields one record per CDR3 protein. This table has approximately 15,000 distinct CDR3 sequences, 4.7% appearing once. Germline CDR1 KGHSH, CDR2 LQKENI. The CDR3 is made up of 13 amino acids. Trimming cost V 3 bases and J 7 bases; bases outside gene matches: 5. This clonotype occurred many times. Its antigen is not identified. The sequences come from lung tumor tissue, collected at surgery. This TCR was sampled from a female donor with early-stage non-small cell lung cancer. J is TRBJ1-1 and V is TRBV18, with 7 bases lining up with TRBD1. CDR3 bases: TGTGCCAGCTCACCGAACCGGGACAGTGAAGCTTTCTTT. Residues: CASSPNRDSEAFF.